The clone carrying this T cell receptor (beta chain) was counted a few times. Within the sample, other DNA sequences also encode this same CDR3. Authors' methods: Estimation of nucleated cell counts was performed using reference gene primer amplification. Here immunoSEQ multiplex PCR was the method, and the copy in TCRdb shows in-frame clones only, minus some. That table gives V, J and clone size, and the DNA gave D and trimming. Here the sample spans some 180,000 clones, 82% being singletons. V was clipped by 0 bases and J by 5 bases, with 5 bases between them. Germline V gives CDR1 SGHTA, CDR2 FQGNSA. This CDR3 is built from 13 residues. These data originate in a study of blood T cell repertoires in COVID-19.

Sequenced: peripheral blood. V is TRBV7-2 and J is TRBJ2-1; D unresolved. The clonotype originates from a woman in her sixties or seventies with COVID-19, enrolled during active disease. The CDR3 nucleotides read TGTGCCAGCAGCTTAGCTTCGGACAATGAGCAGTTCTTC. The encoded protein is CASSLASDNEQFF.